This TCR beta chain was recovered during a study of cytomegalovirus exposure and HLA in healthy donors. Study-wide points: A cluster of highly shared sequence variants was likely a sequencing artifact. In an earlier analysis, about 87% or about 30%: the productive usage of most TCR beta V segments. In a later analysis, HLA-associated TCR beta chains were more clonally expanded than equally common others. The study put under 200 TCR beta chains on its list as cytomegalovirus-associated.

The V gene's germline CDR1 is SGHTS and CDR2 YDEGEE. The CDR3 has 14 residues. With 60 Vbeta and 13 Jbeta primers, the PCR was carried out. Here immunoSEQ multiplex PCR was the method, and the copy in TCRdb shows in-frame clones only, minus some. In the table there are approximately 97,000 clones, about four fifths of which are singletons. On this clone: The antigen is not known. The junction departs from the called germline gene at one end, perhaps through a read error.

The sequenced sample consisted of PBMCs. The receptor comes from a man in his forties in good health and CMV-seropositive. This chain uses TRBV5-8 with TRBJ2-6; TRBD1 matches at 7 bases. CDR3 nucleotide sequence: TGTGCCAGCAGCTTGGCCGAGGGGGCCAACGGCCTGACTTTC. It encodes CASSLAEGANGLTF.